These 30 T cell receptor beta chains were all obtained from the same sample, sequenced in a study of HIV-infected patients and healthy controls. Alpha and beta constant-region primers primed reverse transcription of approximately 460 ng RNA. Alpha and beta chain libraries were made separately by chain-specific third strand synthesis with multiplexing indices. MiXCR, run by TCRdb on the 5' RACE reads, gives a single entry per CDR3 protein. Found here are roughly 10,000 distinct CDR3 sequences, roughly 8% of them singletons; the top ten hold around 35%. Whole blood was used without fractionation, so all unsorted peripheral T cells were included. This specimen consisted of blood, obtained before antiretroviral therapy. The receptors come from an adult with HIV infection. The donor label of this sample is uncertain.

This clonotype has a handful of counts. The chain combines TRBV4-1 with TRBJ1-2; 8 positions match TRBD1. CDR3 length: 19 amino acids. The V gene's germline CDR1 is MGHRA and CDR2 YSYEKL. The V segment lost 1 base and the J segment 0 bases; nucleotides outside the gene matches: 13. DNA for the CDR3: TGCGCCAGCAGCCAAGCACCAAGTCAGGGGGCGCGTGCTAACTATGGCTACACCTTC. Translating it yields CASSQAPSQGARANYGYTF.

The chain carries TRBV2 and TRBJ1-3, with 7 nucleotides matching TRBD1. The junction had 17 bases not matched to a gene; V was cut back by 6 bases and J by 9 bases. This CDR3 is 16 amino acids long. Germline V gene lookup returns CDR1 SNHLY and CDR2 FYNNEI. The DNA of the CDR3 is TGTGCCAGCAGGATTGGGAGGACAGGCCCGGGCGTCACCATATATTTT. Translating it yields CASRIGRTGPGVTIYF.

This clonotype was observed a handful of times. The CDR3 protein is CATSQLAGGHNEQFF. Here the CDR3 DNA reads TGTGCCACCAGTCAGCTAGCGGGGGGTCACAATGAGCAGTTCTTC. The chain has TRBV15 and TRBJ2-1; 11 nucleotides line up with TRBD2. This CDR3 spans 15 amino acids. The germline gives CDR1 LNHNV, CDR2 YYDKDF (reference sequence). Trimming at V came to 6 bases and at J to 5 bases, leaving 6 bases not matched to a gene. Filled out from reference TRBV15 and TRBJ2-1, the complete variable domain reads DAMVIQNPRYQVTQFGKPVTLSCSQTLNHNVMYWYQQKSSQAPKLLFHYYDKDFNNEADTPDNFQSRRPNTSFCFLDIRSPGLGDTAMYLCATSQLAGGHNEQFFGPGTRLTVL.

This clonotype has ten or more counts. The chain couples TRBV19 to TRBJ1-4; unclear D gene. The germline gives CDR1 LNHDA, CDR2 SQIVND (reference sequence). The CDR3 consists of 13 residues. The ends were cut back, 3 bases at V and 8 bases at J, with 10 bases in the middle. CDR3: CASSISTREKLFF. CDR3 DNA: TGTGCCAGTAGTATCTCCACACGCGAAAAACTGTTTTTT.

In this sample, this clonotype turned up many times. The genes are TRBV11-2 and TRBJ2-7; D gene uncertain. With 5 bases removed from V and 2 bases from J, the gap between germline ends came to 13 bases. This CDR3 contains 14 residues. The V gene's germline CDR1 is SGHAT and CDR2 FQNNGV. CDR3 bases: TGTGCCAGCAGCCGAGAGTTGGGCGCCTACGAGCAGTACTTC. This translates into CASSRELGAYEQYF.

This clonotype was picked up many times. J is TRBJ2-1 and V is TRBV24-1; no clear D. CDR1 is KGHDR and CDR2 is SFDVKD in the germline V gene. The CDR3 is 15 amino acids. V lost 2 bases and J lost 10, with 17 bases in between. The DNA for the CDR3 is TGTGCCACCAGTGATTACAGCCCCCGGTTAGGGGAGCAGTTCTTC. Protein sequence: CATSDYSPRLGEQFF.

In this sample, this clonotype turned up many times. This sequence joins TRBV7-2 and TRBJ1-1, with D maybe TRBD1 (6 bases). This CDR3 comprises 14 residues. The V gene lost 8 bases and the J gene lost 4 bases, with 17 bases spanning the gap. CDR1 and CDR2 (germline): SGHTA, FQGNSA. This CDR3 reads CASRGGGAVTEAFF. CDR3 DNA sequence: TGTGCCAGCCGGGGGGGGGGCGCGGTCACTGAAGCTTTCTTT.

This chain joins TRBV5-4 and TRBJ2-3, with TRBD2 identical over 12 bases. The trim removed 4 bases at V and 4 bases at J, leaving 4 bases unmatched. The CDR3 consists of 15 residues. Germline CDR1 is SGHNT and CDR2 is YYREEE (reference sequence). The CDR3 nucleotides are TGTGCCAGCAGCCCTAGCGGGAGGGTATCAGATACGCAGTATTTT. It encodes CASSPSGRVSDTQYF.

This clonotype appeared many times. The gene calls are TRBV5-5 and TRBJ1-1; 7 nucleotides line up with TRBD1. The CDR3 spans 14 residues. The germline V gene encodes CDR1 SGHKS and CDR2 YYEKEE (reference sequence). V dropped 0 bases and J dropped 3; count of bases not matched to a gene: 2. CDR3 loop: CASSLADRDTEAFF. In nucleotides, the CDR3 is TGTGCCAGCAGCTTGGCCGACAGGGACACTGAAGCTTTCTTT. Drawing the rest from reference TRBV5-5 and TRBJ1-1, the complete variable domain is DAGVTQSPTHLIKTRGQQVTLRCSPISGHKSVSWYQQVLGQGPQFIFQYYEKEERGRGNFPDRFSARQFPNYSSELNVNALLLGDSALYLCASSLADRDTEAFFGQGTRLTVV.

In its sample, this clonotype was seen many times. The chain uses TRBV19 and TRBJ2-2; 10 nucleotides align to TRBD2. Losses at the gene ends were 9 bases for V and 5 bases for J; bases not matched to a gene: 12. Germline V CDR1 and CDR2: LNHDA, SQIVND (reference sequence). CDR3 length equals 16 residues. CDR3 sequence reads: CASSNPSGSGTGELFF. The CDR3 nucleotides read TGTGCCAGCTCAAACCCTAGCGGGAGTGGGACCGGGGAGCTGTTTTTT.

This clonotype was detected many times. This sequence joins TRBV6-1 and TRBJ2-7; TRBD2 matches at 8 bases. Germline values: CDR1 MNHNS, CDR2 SASEGT. The CDR3 runs 14 residues. Germline trimming cut 6 bases from V and 6 bases from J; bases unmatched to any gene: 10. CDR3: CASREGLVAPEQYF. In DNA form, the CDR3 reads TGTGCCAGCAGAGAGGGACTAGTAGCTCCCGAGCAGTACTTC.

There are a few counts of this clonotype. The chain combines TRBV28 with TRBJ2-3; D possibly uses TRBD1 or TRBD2 (6 bases each). From germline, CDR1 is MDHEN and CDR2 SYDVKM. The germline V and J ends were trimmed by 7 bases and 0 bases, with 20 bases remaining between them. The CDR3 runs 17 residues. DNA for the CDR3: TGTGCCAGCATTCCCTGGGGGCTAGCGAGGAGCACAGATACGCAGTATTTT. This encodes CASIPWGLARSTDTQYF.

The chain couples TRBV6-5 to TRBJ2-5; 12 nucleotides agree with TRBD2. The J segment lost 5 bases and the V segment lost 6 bases, leaving 16 bases of the junction unmatched. There are 18 residues in the CDR3. In germline, CDR1 is MNHEY, CDR2 SVGAGI. The CDR3 DNA follows: TGTGCCAGCAGGGGGGGGTCTAGCGGGAGGGTCAGACTTGAGACCCAGTACTTC. This sequence encodes CASRGGSSGRVRLETQYF.

Many counts were recorded for this clonotype. The chain is built from TRBV10-3 and TRBJ1-2, with D unresolved. V lost 0 bases and J lost 3, with 8 bases in between. Germline V lookup: CDR1 ENHRY, CDR2 SYGVKD. The CDR3 length is 14 residues. CDR3 DNA sequence: TGTGCCATCAGTGAGTCGAGTGTTGACTATGGCTACACCTTC. Translated: CAISESSVDYGYTF.

This clonotype was counted at least ten times. This rearrangement joins TRBV10-3 to TRBJ1-5; perhaps TRBD1 as D (5 bases). The germline V and J ends were trimmed by 6 bases and 6 bases, with 12 bases remaining between them. Germline-derived CDR1 and CDR2 are ENHRY and SYGVKD. CDR3 length equals 13 residues. The CDR3 region has the DNA TGTGCCATCAGGCCCGGCGGGGGTCAGCCCCAGCATTTT. This sequence encodes CAIRPGGGQPQHF.

This clonotype came up many times. The chain has TRBV20-1 and TRBJ1-2, with TRBD1 identical over 8 bases. CDR1 is DFQATT, CDR2 SNEGSKA, per germline (reference sequence). The trim removed 0 bases at V and 2 bases at J, leaving 5 bases unmatched. The length of the CDR3 is 15 residues. Here the CDR3 DNA reads TGCAGTGCTAGAGATTCCCAGGGGGCGAACTATGGCTACACCTTC. It yields the protein CSARDSQGANYGYTF.

This chain links TRBV6-1 with TRBJ2-2; tentative D call: TRBD2 (6 bases). V was trimmed by 3 bases and J by 5 bases, leaving 13 bases between them. Germline CDR1 is MNHNS and CDR2 is SASEGT. This CDR3 is 15 amino acids long. CDR3 nucleotides: TGTGCCAGCAGTGAGCGACTAGTACGGACCGGGGAGCTGTTTTTT. Amino acid sequence: CASSERLVRTGELFF.

This clonotype was seen many times. V gene TRBV7-9 combines with J gene TRBJ2-3, with 13 nucleotides matching TRBD2. There are 15 residues in the CDR3. Trimming cost V 6 bases and J 6 bases; bases outside gene matches: 6. Germline V gives CDR1 SEHNR, CDR2 FQNEAQ (reference sequence). CDR3 nucleotides: TGTGCCAGCAGTTCGAGGACTAGCGGGAGTGATACGCAGTATTTT. Translating gives CASSSRTSGSDTQYF.

At least ten counts were recorded for this clonotype. The V and J genes are TRBV20-1 and TRBJ1-4, with TRBD1 matching 10 bases. V trimming: 1 base; J trimming: 7 bases; junction bases outside the gene matches: 6. CDR3 length: 15 amino acids. Germline CDR1 is DFQATT and CDR2 is SNEGSKA (reference sequence). CDR3 sequence reads: CSARASWDRGEKLFF. The CDR3 bases are TGCAGTGCTAGAGCAAGTTGGGACAGGGGTGAAAAACTGTTTTTT.

The sample holds many counts of this clonotype. The chain links TRBV2 to TRBJ2-7, with TRBD2 as a possible D gene (6 bases). The CDR3 totals 14 residues. Germline lookup yields CDR1 SNHLY and CDR2 FYNNEI. The V end lost 4 bases, the J end lost 0 bases, and 10 bases lay between the germline ends. For the CDR3, the DNA is TGTGCCAGCAGTGGTGTCGGGAGCTCCTACGAGCAGTACTTC. This encodes CASSGVGSSYEQYF.

This clonotype was detected ten times or more. The chain has TRBV5-1 and TRBJ2-7, with TRBD1 matching 7 bases. Germline CDR1 reads SGHRS; CDR2 reads YFSETQ. This CDR3 has 14 amino acids. After removal of 1 base from V and 1 base from J, the junction contained 2 bases not matched to a gene. The CDR3 nucleotides read TGCGCCAGCAGCTTGACAGGGGTTTCCTACGAGCAGTACTTC. Translated: CASSLTGVSYEQYF. Filled out from reference TRBV5-1 and TRBJ2-7, the complete variable domain reads KAGVTQTPRYLIKTRGQQVTLSCSPISGHRSVSWYQQTPGQGLQFLFEYFSETQRNKGNFPGRFSGRQFSNSRSEMNVSTLELGDSALYLCASSLTGVSYEQYFGPGTRLTVT.

In its sample, this clonotype was seen many times. The chain carries TRBV20-1 and TRBJ1-5, with TRBD1 as a possible D gene (6 bases). V shed 1 base and J shed 4 bases, with 8 bases lying between them. CDR1 and CDR2 from the germline V gene are DFQATT and SNEGSKA (reference sequence). The CDR3 is 13 residues long. The CDR3: CSARVDRNQPQHF. Here the CDR3 DNA reads TGCAGTGCTAGAGTTGACAGGAATCAGCCCCAGCATTTT.

This clonotype ranks as medium-sized. The chain employs TRBV5-6 and TRBJ1-5; a weak D match, TRBD1 (6 bases). The germline V and J ends were trimmed by 1 base and 7 bases, with 12 bases remaining between them. The CDR3 extends over 14 amino acids. Per the germline V gene, CDR1 is SGHDT and CDR2 is YYEEEE. CDR3 region: CASSLWGLGQPQHF. The CDR3 DNA follows: TGTGCCAGCAGCTTGTGGGGGCTGGGGCAGCCCCAGCATTTT.

By share, this clonotype counts as medium-sized. This rearrangement joins TRBV10-1 to TRBJ2-3; D tentatively fits TRBD1 or TRBD2 (5 bases each). Germline V CDR1 and CDR2: WNHNN, SYGVQD (reference sequence). The V end was cut by 2 bases, the J end by 4 bases, with 10 bases between. This CDR3 has 14 amino acids. CDR3 residues: CASSEPGRPDTQYF. CDR3 bases: TGCGCCAGCAGTGAGCCGGGGCGCCCAGATACGCAGTATTTT.

The sample holds a few counts of this clonotype. This rearrangement joins TRBV3-1 to TRBJ1-1; TRBD1 agrees at 8 bases. Germline-derived CDR1 and CDR2 are LGHDT and YNNKEL (reference sequence). This CDR3 has 13 residues. V shed 1 base, J shed 11 bases, and the junction held 6 bases outside the gene matches. CDR3 bases: TGTGCCAGCAGCCAAGTTCAGGGGGCGGAGGCTTTCTTT. The encoded protein is CASSQVQGAEAFF.

This clonotype was seen only a few times. V and J are TRBV7-9 and TRBJ2-2; D call uncertain. V was pared by 4 bases and J by 0 bases, with 9 bases between. Germline CDR1 is SEHNR and CDR2 is FQNEAQ (reference sequence). The CDR3 length is 15 residues. CDR3 in DNA: TGTGCCAGCAGCTCGACAAACTCGAACACCGGGGAGCTGTTTTTT. Its protein is CASSSTNSNTGELFF.

The CDR3 DNA follows: TGCAGCGTCCGGGCCGGCGGGCTAAGGAATGAAAAACTGTTTTTT. Protein: CSVRAGGLRNEKLFF. The chain links TRBV29-1 to TRBJ1-4; D ambiguous. The germline V and J ends were trimmed by 6 bases and 5 bases, with 19 bases remaining between them. Germline V gene data show CDR1 as SQVTM and CDR2 as ANQGSEA. The CDR3 has 15 amino acids.

This clonotype is medium-sized (0.01 to 0.1%) within its sample. CDR3 in amino acids: CASSLFPANTGELFF. Here the CDR3 DNA reads TGTGCCAGCAGTTTATTTCCAGCTAATACCGGGGAGCTGTTTTTT. The gene calls are TRBV12-3 or TRBV12-4 and TRBJ2-2; D is ambiguous. CDR3 length: 15 residues. Trimming removed 2 bases from V and 5 bases from J, with 12 bases in between.

Ten or more counts support this clonotype. DNA of the CDR3: TGCAGTGCCCGGGGATTTAATGAAAAACTGTTTTTT. Amino acid sequence: CSARGFNEKLFF. The chain employs TRBV20-1 and TRBJ1-4; D is unresolved. The CDR3 spans 12 residues. Germline loops: CDR1 DFQATT, CDR2 SNEGSKA (reference sequence). Between the trimmed V and J ends, which lost 6 bases and 4 bases, there was a span of 9 bases.

This clonotype is labeled as medium-sized. This sequence joins TRBV6-1 and TRBJ2-3; 10 positions match TRBD2. V lost 5 bases to trimming and J lost 2 bases; unmatched junction nucleotides: 10. The CDR3 extends over 17 amino acids. Germline assignment: CDR1 MNHNS and CDR2 SASEGT. The CDR3 spells CASSLLATSGSTDTQYF. The CDR3 coding sequence is TGTGCCAGCAGTCTTCTTGCGACTAGCGGGTCCACAGATACGCAGTATTTT.